Presented here are 6 T cell receptor beta chains from one specimen sequenced in a study of T cells in narcolepsy (dated by TCRdb to the late 2010s). Libraries were built with the immunoSEQ multiplex PCR assay. The immuneACCESS repertoire file appears here via TCRdb, limited to in-frame rearrangements. These files lack a portion of the clones; in checked studies, under half of the deficit traces to unresolved V genes, and the cause of the others is not known. Within this sample are 20,000 to 30,000 clones, with 85% of them counted one time only. Together, the top ten hold approximately 1.3% of the sample. The source material was CD45RA- memory CD4+ T cells from PBMCs. What the cell subset or site label conveys for this sample: memory T cells sorted ex vivo from peripheral blood. All receptors come from a human donor with narcolepsy.

This clone was counted a few times. V usage is TRBV7-9 and J usage is TRBJ1-4, with 8 positions matching TRBD1. V shed 1 base, J shed 7 bases, and the junction held 8 bases outside the gene matches. The germline V gene has CDR1 SEHNR and CDR2 FQNEAQ (reference sequence). This CDR3 is 16 amino acids long. This CDR3 is CASSLGGSGGSEKLFF. As DNA, the CDR3 is TGTGCCAGCAGCTTAGGAGGTTCAGGGGGCAGTGAAAAACTGTTTTTT.

Here the CDR3 reads CATSRVTGAATDTQYF. DNA for the CDR3: TGTGCCACCAGCAGAGTTACGGGAGCAGCCACAGATACGCAGTATTTT. This chain links TRBV15 with TRBJ2-3; tentative D call: TRBD2 (6 bases). V shed 1 base and J shed 2 bases, with 13 bases lying between them. There are 16 residues in the CDR3. The germline V gene encodes CDR1 LNHNV and CDR2 YYDKDF (reference sequence).

This CDR3 reads CASSITAGGRVIEAFF. The CDR3 DNA follows: TGTGCCAGTAGTATAACCGCAGGGGGAAGGGTCATTGAAGCTTTCTTT. V usage is TRBV19 and J usage is TRBJ1-1, with 7 nucleotides matching TRBD1. The CDR3 contains 16 residues. The J segment lost 7 bases and the V segment lost 2 bases, leaving 13 bases of the junction unmatched. Germline CDR1 LNHDA, CDR2 SQIVND (reference sequence).

This clone was seen just once. The CDR3 reads CALMTLATSSGNTIYF. The CDR3 bases are TGTGCCCTAATGACTCTTGCGACTAGCTCTGGAAACACCATATATTTT. This chain uses TRBV7-9 with TRBJ1-3; D is unclear. This CDR3 has 16 residues. V was shortened by 11 bases and J by 0 bases, with 20 bases between the two germline ends. Germline-derived CDR1 and CDR2 are SEHNR and FQNEAQ (reference sequence).

CDR3 amino acids: CASSLPRGTSTDTQYF. The CDR3 bases are TGTGCCAGCAGCTTACCCCGGGGGACCTCGACAGATACGCAGTATTTT. The V gene is TRBV11-2, the J gene TRBJ2-3; tentative D call: TRBD2 (6 bases). Germline V gene sequence: CDR1 SGHAT, CDR2 FQNNGV. The CDR3 extends over 16 amino acids. Trimming removed 2 bases from V and 3 bases from J, with 15 bases in between.

The chain has TRBV27 and TRBJ2-5, with D perhaps TRBD2 (6 bases). Trimming stripped 3 bases from V and 5 bases from J, with 13 bases between. CDR3 length: 14 residues. Germline assignment: CDR1 MNHEY and CDR2 SMNVEV (reference sequence). The DNA for the CDR3 is TGTGCCAGCAGTTTCGGGGAGGAGCCGGAGACCCAGTACTTC. It codes for CASSFGEEPETQYF.